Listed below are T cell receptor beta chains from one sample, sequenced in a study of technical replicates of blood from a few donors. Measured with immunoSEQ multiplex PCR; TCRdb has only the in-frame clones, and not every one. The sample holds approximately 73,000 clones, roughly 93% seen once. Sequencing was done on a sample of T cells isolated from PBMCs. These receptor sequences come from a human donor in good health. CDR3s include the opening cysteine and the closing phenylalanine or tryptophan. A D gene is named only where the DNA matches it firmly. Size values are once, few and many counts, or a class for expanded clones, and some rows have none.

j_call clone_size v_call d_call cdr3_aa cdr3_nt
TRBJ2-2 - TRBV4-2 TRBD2 CASSQGQAGDFANTGELFF TGTGCCAGCAGCCAAGGCCAAGCGGGAGACTTCGCGAACACCGGGGAGCTGTTTTTT
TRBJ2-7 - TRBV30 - CAWTRGGYEQYF TGTGCCTGGACTAGAGGAGGCTACGAGCAGTACTTC
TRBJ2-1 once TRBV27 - CASSFGLSGLSYNEQFF TGTGCCAGCAGTTTTGGTCTTAGTGGACTCTCCTACAATGAGCAGTTCTTC
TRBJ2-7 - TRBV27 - CASKSYLSSYEQYF TGTGCCAGCAAATCCTATTTAAGCTCCTACGAGCAGTACTTC
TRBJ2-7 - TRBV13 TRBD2 CASSLSGNYEQYF TGTGCCAGCAGCTTAAGCGGGAACTACGAGCAGTACTTC
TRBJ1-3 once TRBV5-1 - CASRASSGNTIYF TGCGCCAGCAGGGCATCGTCTGGAAACACCATATATTTT
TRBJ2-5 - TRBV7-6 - CASSLASEGAETQYF TGTGCCAGCAGCTTAGCGTCTGAGGGAGCAGAGACCCAGTACTTC
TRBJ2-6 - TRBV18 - CASSSQDSGANVLTF TGTGCCAGCTCATCTCAGGATTCTGGGGCCAACGTCCTGACTTTC
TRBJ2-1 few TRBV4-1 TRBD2 CASSPRTSVYNEQFF TGCGCCAGCAGCCCCCGGACTAGCGTATACAATGAGCAGTTCTTC
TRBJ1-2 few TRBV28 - CASNPNERGYTF TGTGCCAGCAATCCGAACGAGCGTGGCTACACCTTC
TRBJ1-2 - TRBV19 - CASSPREEPNYGYTF TGTGCCAGTAGTCCCCGGGAGGAACCTAACTATGGCTACACCTTC
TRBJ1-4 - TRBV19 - CASSAWGETNEKLFF TGTGCCAGTAGTGCATGGGGCGAGACTAATGAAAAACTGTTTTTT
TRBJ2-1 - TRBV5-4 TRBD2 CASSLLREAGEQFF TGTGCCAGCAGCTTGTTGCGGGAGGCTGGTGAGCAGTTCTTC
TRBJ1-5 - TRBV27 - CASSSTREIVQPQHF TGTGCCAGCAGTTCCACCAGGGAAATTGTTCAGCCCCAGCATTTT
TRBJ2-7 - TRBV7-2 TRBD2 CASSLTSGLYEQYF TGTGCCAGCAGCTTAACTAGCGGGCTCTACGAGCAGTACTTC
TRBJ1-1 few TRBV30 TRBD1 CAWVDRKEGTEAFF TGTGCCTGGGTGGACAGGAAGGAAGGCACTGAAGCTTTCTTT
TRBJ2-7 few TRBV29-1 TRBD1 CSGQGSSYEQYF TGCAGCGGACAGGGGAGCTCCTACGAGCAGTACTTC
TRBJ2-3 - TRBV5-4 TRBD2 CASSPSWASGRAADTQYF TGTGCCAGCAGCCCTAGCTGGGCTAGCGGGAGGGCCGCAGATACGCAGTATTTT
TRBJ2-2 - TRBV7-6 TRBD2 CASNAGLAGATGELFF TGTGCCAGCAACGCTGGACTAGCGGGAGCTACCGGGGAGCTGTTTTTT
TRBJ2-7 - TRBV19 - CASRSRVDEQYF TGTGCCAGTAGGTCCAGGGTCGACGAGCAGTACTTC
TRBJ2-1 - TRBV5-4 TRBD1 CASSSYPPGTGGYNEQFF TGTGCCAGCAGTTCATATCCCCCCGGGACAGGGGGATACAATGAGCAGTTCTTC
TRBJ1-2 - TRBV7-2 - CASSSPTGLGYTF TGTGCCAGCAGCTCGCCGACAGGTCTGGGCTACACCTTC
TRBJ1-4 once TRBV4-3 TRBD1 CASSQGSWDREVTTNEKLFF TGCGCCAGCAGCCAAGGTTCGTGGGACAGGGAAGTCACAACTAATGAAAAACTGTTTTTT
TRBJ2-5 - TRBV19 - CASSEGLPHAETQYF TGTGCCAGTTCTGAGGGTCTACCCCACGCCGAGACCCAGTACTTC
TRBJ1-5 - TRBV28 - CASSLYPSLSNQPQHF TGTGCCAGCAGTTTATACCCGAGTCTTAGCAATCAGCCCCAGCATTTT
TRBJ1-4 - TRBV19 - CASSINRAREKLFF TGTGCCAGTAGTATAAACAGGGCTCGTGAAAAACTGTTTTTT
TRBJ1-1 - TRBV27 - CASSLWGTRFEAFF TGTGCCAGCAGTTTATGGGGGACAAGATTTGAAGCTTTCTTT
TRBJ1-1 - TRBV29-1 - CSVSFPDTEAFF TGCAGCGTTTCTTTCCCCGACACTGAAGCTTTCTTT
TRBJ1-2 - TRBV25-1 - CASSVSGGFYGYTF TGTGCCAGCAGTGTATCGGGTGGCTTTTATGGCTACACCTTC
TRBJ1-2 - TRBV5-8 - CASSLSGGYGYTF TGTGCCAGCAGCTTGTCAGGTGGTTATGGCTACACCTTC
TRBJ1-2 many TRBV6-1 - CASKSSFNGYTF TGTGCCAGCAAGTCCAGTTTTAATGGCTACACCTTC
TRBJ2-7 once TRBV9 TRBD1 CASSLAGTGGDEQYF TGTGCCAGCAGTTTAGCTGGTACAGGGGGTGACGAGCAGTACTTC
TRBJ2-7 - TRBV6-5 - CASIGGGHEQYF TGTGCCAGCATAGGCGGGGGCCACGAGCAGTACTTC
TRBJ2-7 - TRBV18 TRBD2 CASSPASGTYEQYF TGTGCCAGCTCACCAGCTAGCGGAACCTACGAGCAGTACTTC
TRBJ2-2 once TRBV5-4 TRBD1 CASSPEPDRGQNGELFF TGTGCCAGCAGCCCCGAACCGGACAGGGGGCAAAACGGGGAGCTGTTTTTT